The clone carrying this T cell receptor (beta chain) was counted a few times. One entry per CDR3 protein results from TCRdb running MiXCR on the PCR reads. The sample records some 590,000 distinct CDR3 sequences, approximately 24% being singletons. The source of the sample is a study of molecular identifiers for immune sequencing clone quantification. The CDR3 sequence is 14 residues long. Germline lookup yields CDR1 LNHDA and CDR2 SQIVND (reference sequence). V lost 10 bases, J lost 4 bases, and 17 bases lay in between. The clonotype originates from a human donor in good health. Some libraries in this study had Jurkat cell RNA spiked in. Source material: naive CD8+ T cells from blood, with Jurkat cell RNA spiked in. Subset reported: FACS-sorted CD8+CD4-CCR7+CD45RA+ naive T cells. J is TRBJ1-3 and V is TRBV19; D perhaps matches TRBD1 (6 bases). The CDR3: CATDLGADGNTIYF. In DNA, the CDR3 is TGTGCCACTGATCTGGGGGCGGACGGAAACACCATATATTTT.